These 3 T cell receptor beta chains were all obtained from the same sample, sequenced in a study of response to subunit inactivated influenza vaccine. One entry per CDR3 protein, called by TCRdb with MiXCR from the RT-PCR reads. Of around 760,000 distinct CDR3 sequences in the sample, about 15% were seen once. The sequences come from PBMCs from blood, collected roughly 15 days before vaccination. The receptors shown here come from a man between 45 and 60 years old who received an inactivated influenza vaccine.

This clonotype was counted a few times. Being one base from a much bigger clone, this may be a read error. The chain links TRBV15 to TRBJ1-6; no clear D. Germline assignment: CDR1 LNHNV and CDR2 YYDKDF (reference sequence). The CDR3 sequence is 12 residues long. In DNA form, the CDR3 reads TGTGCCACCAGCGGAGAAAATTCACCCCTCCACTTT. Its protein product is CATSGENSPLHF.

The CDR3 region has the DNA TGTGCCAGCAGCGAGACTAGCGGGGGCCTTAGGGCTACGCAGTATTTT. Encoded protein: CASSETSGGLRATQYF. This chain uses TRBV7-2 with TRBJ2-3; TRBD2 agrees at 12 bases. V dropped 5 bases and J dropped 8; count of bases not matched to a gene: 11. This CDR3 spans 16 amino acids. Germline-derived CDR1 and CDR2 are SGHTA and FQGNSA.

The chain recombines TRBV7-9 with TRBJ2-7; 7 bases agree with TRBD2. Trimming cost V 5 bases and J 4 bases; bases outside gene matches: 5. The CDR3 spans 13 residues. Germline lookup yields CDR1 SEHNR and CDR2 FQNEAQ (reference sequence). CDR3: CASSQAGEYEQYF. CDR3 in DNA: TGTGCCAGCAGCCAGGCGGGGGAATACGAGCAGTACTTC.